This T cell receptor (beta chain) was found in a study of beta chain features in type 1 diabetes. Study results and caveats: The similarity of naive, central memory and Treg TCRB repertoires appeared greater among patients than among healthy donors. PCR may have favored shorter templates equally in patients and controls.

cDNA synthesis used the whole RNA isolate, giving expressed TCRB sequences. Clones were read by immunoSEQ multiplex PCR, and TCRdb kept only the in-frame ones, dropping some. The table records tens of thousands of clones, roughly 31% of them present only once. Details on this clone: Antigen unknown.

The CDR3 runs to 16 residues. Looked up from germline, CDR1 is ENHRY and CDR2 is SYGVKD. Trimming took off 2 bases at V and 0 bases at J, with 11 bases between the two ends. Averaging roughly 100 mL, one heparinised blood draw was given by each donor. This TCR came from a woman between 18 and 29 years old in good health. The sequenced sample was stem cell memory CD4+ T cells from blood. The chain recombines TRBV10-3 with TRBJ1-3; D ambiguous. The CDR3 region is CAISEGGPRSGNTIYF. DNA of the CDR3: TGTGCCATCAGTGAGGGCGGCCCTCGCTCTGGAAACACCATATATTTT.